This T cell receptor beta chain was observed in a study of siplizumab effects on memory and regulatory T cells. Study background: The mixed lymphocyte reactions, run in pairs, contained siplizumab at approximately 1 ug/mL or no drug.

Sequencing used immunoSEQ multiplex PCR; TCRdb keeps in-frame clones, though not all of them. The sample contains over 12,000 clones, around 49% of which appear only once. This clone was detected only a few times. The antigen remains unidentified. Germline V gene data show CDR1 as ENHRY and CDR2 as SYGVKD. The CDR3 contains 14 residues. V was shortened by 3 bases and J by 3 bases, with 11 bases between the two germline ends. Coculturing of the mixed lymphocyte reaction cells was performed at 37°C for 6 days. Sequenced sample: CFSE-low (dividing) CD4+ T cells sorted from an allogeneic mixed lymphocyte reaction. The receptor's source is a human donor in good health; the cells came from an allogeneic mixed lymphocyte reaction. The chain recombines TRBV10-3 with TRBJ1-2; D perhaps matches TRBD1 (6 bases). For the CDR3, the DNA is TGTGCCATCAGTGATAGGGACAACTACTATGGCTACACCTTC. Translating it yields CAISDRDNYYGYTF.